The T cell receptor (beta chain) described here comes from a study of blood T cell repertoires in COVID-19. Study details: Samples of COVID-19 (acute and convalescent) were obtained from the United States, Italy and Spain. PBMCs, B-cell-depleted T cells, or T cells were the source of the cDNA or gDNA that made up the material.

The V and J ends lost 3 bases and 7 bases respectively, with 12 bases between them. CDR1 SNHLY and CDR2 FYNNEI come from the germline V gene. The length of the CDR3 is 13 residues. In the original analysis: Amplification of reference gene primers was used by the study to estimate nucleated cell counts. Data came from immunoSEQ multiplex PCR; TCRdb stores just in-frame clones and leaves some out. V, J and clone size derive from that table, while D and trimming were established from the DNA sequence. Among about 220,000 clones listed, 80% were seen once. The sample comprised peripheral blood. The chain is built from TRBV2 and TRBJ1-2; D perhaps matches TRBD1 (5 bases). This clonotype was sampled from a woman in her seventies with acute or convalescent COVID-19. The CDR3 spells CASSEEGAGGYTF. The DNA of the CDR3 is TGTGCCAGCAGTGAGGAAGGGGCCGGTGGCTACACCTTC.